This T cell receptor (beta chain) was observed in a study of blood T cell repertoires in COVID-19. In the study overall: Samples came from the United States, Italy and Spain, spanning acute and convalescent COVID-19. Sources were T cells, B-cell-depleted T cells, or PBMCs; the material itself was cDNA or gDNA.

TCRdb's table, derived via immunoSEQ multiplex PCR, lists solely in-frame clones and lacks some. The table records tens of thousands of clones, 80% of them present only once. V trimming: 1 base; J trimming: 2 bases; junction bases outside the gene matches: 4. CDR1 SGHTA and CDR2 FQGNSA come from the germline V gene. This CDR3 spans 15 amino acids. This TCR derives from a man in his sixties with active or convalescent COVID-19. The source material was peripheral blood. This chain links TRBV7-2 with TRBJ2-5, with TRBD2 identical over 7 bases. CDR3 nucleotides: TGTGCCAGCAGCTTAGTTGCAGCGGGGCAAGAGACCCAGTACTTC. The encoded protein is CASSLVAAGQETQYF.